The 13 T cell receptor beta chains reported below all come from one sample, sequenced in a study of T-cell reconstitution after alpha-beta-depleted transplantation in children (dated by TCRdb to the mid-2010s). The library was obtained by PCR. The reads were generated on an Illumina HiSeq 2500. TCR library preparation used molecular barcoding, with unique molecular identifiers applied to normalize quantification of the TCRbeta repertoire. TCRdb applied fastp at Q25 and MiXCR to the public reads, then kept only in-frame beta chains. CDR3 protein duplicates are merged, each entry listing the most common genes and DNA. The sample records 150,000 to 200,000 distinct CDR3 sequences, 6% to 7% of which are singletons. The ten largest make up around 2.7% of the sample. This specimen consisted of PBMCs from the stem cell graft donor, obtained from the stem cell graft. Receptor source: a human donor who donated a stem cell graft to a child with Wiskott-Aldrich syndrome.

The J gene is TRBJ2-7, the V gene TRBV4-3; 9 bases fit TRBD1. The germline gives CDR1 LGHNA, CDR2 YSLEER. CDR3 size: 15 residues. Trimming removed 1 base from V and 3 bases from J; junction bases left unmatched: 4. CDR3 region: CASSQGPGQGYEQYF. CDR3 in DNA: TGCGCCAGCAGCCAAGGTCCGGGACAGGGCTACGAGCAGTACTTC.

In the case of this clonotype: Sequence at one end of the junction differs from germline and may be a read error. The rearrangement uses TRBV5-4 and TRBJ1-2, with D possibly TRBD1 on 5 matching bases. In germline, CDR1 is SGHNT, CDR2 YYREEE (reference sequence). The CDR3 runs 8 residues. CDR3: CASSWGDF. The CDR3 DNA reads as TGTGCCAGCAGTTGGGGGGACTTC.

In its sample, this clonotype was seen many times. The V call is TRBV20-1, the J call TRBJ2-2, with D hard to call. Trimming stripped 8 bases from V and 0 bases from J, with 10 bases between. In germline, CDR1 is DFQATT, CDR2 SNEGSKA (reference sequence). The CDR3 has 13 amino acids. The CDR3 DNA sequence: TGCAGTCCTCGCCGTGCGAACACCGGGGAGCTGTTTTTT. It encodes CSPRRANTGELFF.

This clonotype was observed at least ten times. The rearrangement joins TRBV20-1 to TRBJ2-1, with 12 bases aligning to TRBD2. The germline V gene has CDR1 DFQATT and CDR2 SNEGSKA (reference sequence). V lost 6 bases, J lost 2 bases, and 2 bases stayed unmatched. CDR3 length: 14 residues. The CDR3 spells CSAPSGGAYNEQFF. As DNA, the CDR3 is TGCAGTGCCCCTAGCGGGGGGGCCTACAATGAGCAGTTCTTC.

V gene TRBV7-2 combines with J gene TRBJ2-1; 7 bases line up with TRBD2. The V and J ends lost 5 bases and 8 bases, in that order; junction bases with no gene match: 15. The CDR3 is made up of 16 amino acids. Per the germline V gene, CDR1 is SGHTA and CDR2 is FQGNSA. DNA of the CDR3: TGTGCCAGCAGCCTAGGCGGGAGCCCGAGGGGCGATGAGCAGTTCTTC. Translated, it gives CASSLGGSPRGDEQFF.

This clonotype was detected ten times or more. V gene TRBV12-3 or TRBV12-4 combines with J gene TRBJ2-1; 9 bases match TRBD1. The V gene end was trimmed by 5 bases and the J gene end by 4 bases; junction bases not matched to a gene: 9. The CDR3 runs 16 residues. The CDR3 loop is CASSRMTGGTYNEQFF. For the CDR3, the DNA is TGTGCCAGCAGTCGGATGACAGGGGGGACTTACAATGAGCAGTTCTTC.

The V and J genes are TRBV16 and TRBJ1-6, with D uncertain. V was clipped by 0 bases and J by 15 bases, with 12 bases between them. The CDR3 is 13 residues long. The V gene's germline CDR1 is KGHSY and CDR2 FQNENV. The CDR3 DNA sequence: TGTGCCAGCAGCCAATCGCGGGTTTTCCTCCTCCACTTT. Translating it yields CASSQSRVFLLHF. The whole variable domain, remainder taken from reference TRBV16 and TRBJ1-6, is GEEVAQTPKHLVRGEGQKAKLYCAPIKGHSYVFWYQQVLKNEFKFLISFQNENVFDETGMPKERFSAKCLPNSPCSLEIQATKLEDSAVYFCASSQSRVFLLHFGNGTRLTVT.

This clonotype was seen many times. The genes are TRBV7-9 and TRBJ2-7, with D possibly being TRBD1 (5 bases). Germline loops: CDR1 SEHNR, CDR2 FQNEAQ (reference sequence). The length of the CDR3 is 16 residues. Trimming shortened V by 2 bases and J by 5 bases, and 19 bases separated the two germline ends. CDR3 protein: CASSLWSWGSLDEQYF. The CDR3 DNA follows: TGTGCCAGCAGCTTATGGTCGTGGGGCAGCCTCGACGAGCAGTACTTC.

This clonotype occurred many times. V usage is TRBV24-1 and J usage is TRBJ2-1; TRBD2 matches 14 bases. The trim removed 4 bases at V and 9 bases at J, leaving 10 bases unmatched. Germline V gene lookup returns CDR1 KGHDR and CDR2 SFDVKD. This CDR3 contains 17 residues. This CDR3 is CATSDPGTSGRGSEQFF. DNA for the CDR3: TGTGCCACCAGTGACCCCGGGACTAGCGGGAGAGGCAGTGAGCAGTTCTTC.

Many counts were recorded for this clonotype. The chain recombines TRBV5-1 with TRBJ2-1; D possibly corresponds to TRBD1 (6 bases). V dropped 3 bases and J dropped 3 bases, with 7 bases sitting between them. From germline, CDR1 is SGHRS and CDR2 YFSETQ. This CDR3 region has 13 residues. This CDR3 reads CASSSDSYNEQFF. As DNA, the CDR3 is TGCGCCAGCAGCTCGGACAGCTACAATGAGCAGTTCTTC.

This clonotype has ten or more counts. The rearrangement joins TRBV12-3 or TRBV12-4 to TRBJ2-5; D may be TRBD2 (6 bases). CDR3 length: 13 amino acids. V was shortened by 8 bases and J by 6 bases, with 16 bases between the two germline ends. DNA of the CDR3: TGTGCCAGCGCCCTCCCGGCGGGAAAGACCCAGTACTTC. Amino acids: CASALPAGKTQYF.

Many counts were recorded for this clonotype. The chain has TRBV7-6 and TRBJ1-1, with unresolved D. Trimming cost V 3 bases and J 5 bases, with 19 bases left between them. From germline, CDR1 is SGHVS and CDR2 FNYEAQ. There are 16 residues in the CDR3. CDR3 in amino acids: CASSLTPPGLTTEAFF. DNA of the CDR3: TGTGCCAGCAGCTTGACCCCGCCGGGTCTGACAACTGAAGCTTTCTTT.

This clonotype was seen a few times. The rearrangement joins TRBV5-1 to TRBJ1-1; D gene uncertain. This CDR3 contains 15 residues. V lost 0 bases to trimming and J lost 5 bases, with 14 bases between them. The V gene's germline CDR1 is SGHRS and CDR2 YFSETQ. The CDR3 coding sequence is TGCGCCAGCAGCTTGGTAGGCGGTGAATGGACTGAAGCTTTCTTT. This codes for CASSLVGGEWTEAFF.